These 28 T cell receptor beta chains were sequenced from one sample in a study of blood T cell repertoires in COVID-19. TCRdb's table, derived via immunoSEQ multiplex PCR, lists solely in-frame clones and lacks some. The sample has some 130,000 clones; roughly nine tenths are singletons. The sample comprised peripheral blood. These receptors came from a woman between 65 and 79 years old with COVID-19, enrolled during active disease.

As DNA, the CDR3 is TGCACCAGCAGGCGGGCCCGGGGGTTGAGTCAGCCCCAGCATTTT. It is translated as CTSRRARGLSQPQHF. The chain links TRBV1 to TRBJ1-5. TRBV1 is classified as a pseudogene. The CDR3 covers 15 residues.

This clone was seen repeatedly, ten times or more. The rearrangement uses TRBV5-1 and TRBJ2-3; D might be TRBD1 (5 bases). V lost 4 bases to trimming and J lost 2 bases, with 14 bases between them. The CDR3 totals 15 residues. Per the germline V gene, CDR1 is SGHRS and CDR2 is YFSETQ. The CDR3 sequence: CASSPEGDSTDTQYF. The CDR3 nucleotides are TGCGCCAGCAGCCCGGAAGGGGATTCCACAGATACGCAGTATTTT. The whole variable domain, remainder taken from reference TRBV5-1 and TRBJ2-3, is KAGVTQTPRYLIKTRGQQVTLSCSPISGHRSVSWYQQTPGQGLQFLFEYFSETQRNKGNFPGRFSGRQFSNSRSEMNVSTLELGDSALYLCASSPEGDSTDTQYFGPGTRLTVL.

The chain employs TRBV5-1 and TRBJ1-5; D is unclear. Germline loops: CDR1 SGHRS, CDR2 YFSETQ. V lost 4 bases and J 6 bases, leaving 17 bases between the germline ends. The CDR3 runs 15 residues. CDR3 amino acids: CASSIDGVLGQPQHF. CDR3 DNA sequence: TGCGCCAGCAGCATCGACGGGGTTTTGGGTCAGCCCCAGCATTTT.

The V call is TRBV20-1, the J call TRBJ1-1; no clear D. With 6 bases removed from V and 5 bases from J, the gap between germline ends came to 10 bases. This CDR3 comprises 11 residues. The germline V gene has CDR1 DFQATT and CDR2 SNEGSKA (reference sequence). CDR3 sequence: CSANYGTEAFF. The CDR3, as DNA: TGCAGTGCGAACTATGGGACTGAAGCTTTCTTT.

In its sample, this clone was seen once. The same CDR3 arises from other DNA sequences in this sample as well. The J gene is TRBJ2-7, the V gene TRBV2, with 8 bases identical to TRBD2. The germline V gene encodes CDR1 SNHLY and CDR2 FYNNEI. Germline trimming cut 8 bases from V and 0 bases from J; bases unmatched to any gene: 0. CDR3 size: 12 residues. CDR3 DNA: TGTGCCAGCCGGGGGGGCTCCTACGAGCAGTACTTC. It translates to CASRGGSYEQYF.

The V gene is TRBV18, the J gene TRBJ1-1; D ambiguous. Trimming removed 3 bases from V and 6 bases from J, with 14 bases in between. This CDR3 spans 14 amino acids. The germline V gene encodes CDR1 KGHSH and CDR2 LQKENI. CDR3 sequence (DNA): TGTGCCAGCTCACCGGGTGGGGAGAGGTCTGAAGCTTTCTTT. It codes for CASSPGGERSEAFF.

The chain recombines TRBV7-9 with TRBJ1-1, with D maybe TRBD1 (5 bases). The CDR3 totals 14 residues. CDR1 is SEHNR and CDR2 is FQNEAQ in the germline V gene (reference sequence). The V and J ends lost 7 bases and 1 base respectively, with 13 bases between them. CDR3 DNA: TGTGCCAGCAACCTCGGACAAACGAACACTGAAGCTTTCTTT. It encodes CASNLGQTNTEAFF. Full variable domain (remainder filled in from reference TRBV7-9 and TRBJ1-1): DTGVSQNPRHKITKRGQNVTFRCDPISEHNRLYWYRQTLGQGPEFLTYFQNEAQLEKSRLLSDRFSAERPKGSFSTLEIQRTEQGDSAMYLCASNLGQTNTEAFFGQGTRLTVV.

CDR3 sequence: CASSYSQGRTGELFF. The CDR3 nucleotides read TGTGCCAGCAGTTACTCACAGGGGCGCACCGGGGAGCTGTTTTTT. The rearrangement links TRBV6-5 to TRBJ2-2, with 7 nucleotides matching TRBD1. This CDR3 comprises 15 residues. The junction had 2 bases not matched to a gene; V was cut back by 0 bases and J by 4 bases. Per germline, CDR1 MNHEY and CDR2 SVGAGI.

J is TRBJ1-3 and V is TRBV5-5; no clear D gene. Germline assignment: CDR1 SGHKS and CDR2 YYEKEE (reference sequence). V lost 2 bases and J 2 bases, leaving 5 bases between the germline ends. CDR3 length equals 13 residues. CDR3 in amino acids: CASSFRAGNTIYF. The CDR3 DNA reads TGTGCCAGCAGCTTTAGAGCTGGAAACACCATATATTTT.

Note on this clone: Other DNA variants within this sample encode the same CDR3. The chain uses TRBV19 and TRBJ1-3, with D possibly TRBD1 on 5 matching bases. V lost 4 bases, J lost 0 bases, and 7 bases lay in between. There are 14 residues in the CDR3. Germline CDR1 reads LNHDA; CDR2 reads SQIVND (reference sequence). The CDR3 sequence is CASSSRDSGNTIYF. In nucleotides, the CDR3 is TGTGCCAGTAGTAGCAGGGACTCTGGAAACACCATATATTTT.

This clone appeared a single time. The J gene is TRBJ2-7, the V gene TRBV27, with 7 bases lining up with TRBD2. This CDR3 contains 12 residues. V was clipped by 6 bases and J by 6 bases; unmatched bases: 5. CDR1 and CDR2 (germline): MNHEY, SMNVEV (reference sequence). The CDR3 DNA is TGTGCCAGCAGACGTTGGGGGGGCGAGCAGTACTTC. This codes for CASRRWGGEQYF.

V is TRBV9 and J is TRBJ1-5; D is undetermined. V was trimmed by 1 base and J by 0 bases, leaving 5 bases between them. This CDR3 is built from 14 residues. Germline CDR1 is SGDLS and CDR2 is YYNGEE. The CDR3 sequence: CASSVSVSNQPQHF. In DNA, the CDR3 is TGTGCCAGCAGCGTATCAGTTAGCAATCAGCCCCAGCATTTT.

This chain joins TRBV28 and TRBJ2-3; 8 nucleotides line up with TRBD2. Germline assignment: CDR1 MDHEN and CDR2 SYDVKM. CDR3 size: 17 residues. Unmatched junction bases numbered 12, after V lost 6 bases and J lost 1 base. The CDR3 sequence: CASSPSPGRGGTDTQYF. CDR3 DNA: TGTGCCAGCAGCCCCTCCCCCGGGCGGGGGGGCACAGATACGCAGTATTTT.

The genes are TRBV10-2 and TRBJ2-7, with 14 bases lining up with TRBD2. This CDR3 region has 15 residues. The V segment lost 6 bases and the J segment 4 bases; nucleotides outside the gene matches: 5. Germline assignment: CDR1 WSHSY and CDR2 SAAADI. The CDR3 DNA sequence: TGCGCCAGCAGGGGACTAGCGGGGGCTCAATACGAGCAGTACTTC. Translated, it gives CASRGLAGAQYEQYF.

The chain employs TRBV28 and TRBJ1-5, with D perhaps matching TRBD1 (6 bases). Germline V CDR1 and CDR2: MDHEN, SYDVKM. The V end lost 4 bases, the J end lost 0 bases, and 19 bases lay between the germline ends. The CDR3 consists of 18 residues. The CDR3 DNA reads as TGTGCCAGCAGTTCCTTAGGGGGAAGAAGGCATAGCAATCAGCCCCAGCATTTT. It translates to CASSSLGGRRHSNQPQHF.

The chain uses TRBV2 and TRBJ2-1, with 11 bases lining up with TRBD2. Germline CDR1 is SNHLY and CDR2 is FYNNEI. V gave up 5 bases and J gave up 3 bases; unmatched junction bases: 3. This CDR3 has 15 residues. CDR3 amino acids: CASSYSGGDYNEQFF. CDR3 sequence (DNA): TGTGCCAGCAGTTATAGCGGGGGGGACTACAATGAGCAGTTCTTC.

V and J are TRBV4-2 and TRBJ1-5, with D unclear. Germline V gives CDR1 LGHNA, CDR2 YNFKEQ. CDR3 length equals 13 residues. Trimming cost V 2 bases and J 5 bases, with 7 bases left between them. The CDR3: CASSQKPDQPQHF. CDR3 sequence (DNA): TGTGCCAGCAGCCAAAAACCGGATCAGCCCCAGCATTTT.

In this sample, this clone turned up a few times. The rearrangement uses TRBV2 and TRBJ2-1; D may be TRBD2 (5 bases). V lost 5 bases, J lost 1 base, and 12 bases lay in between. This CDR3 contains 15 residues. Germline V gives CDR1 SNHLY, CDR2 FYNNEI. CDR3: CASSLARVSYNEQFF. Written as DNA, the CDR3 is TGTGCCAGCAGTCTGGCGCGGGTGTCCTACAATGAGCAGTTCTTC.

V usage is TRBV28 and J usage is TRBJ1-2; tentative D call: TRBD1 (5 bases). CDR3 length: 16 amino acids. With 6 bases removed from V and 5 bases from J, the gap between germline ends came to 22 bases. Germline V CDR1 and CDR2: MDHEN, SYDVKM. The CDR3 sequence: CASSPPALGVAYGYTF. The CDR3 coding sequence is TGTGCCAGCAGCCCCCCGGCCCTAGGGGTGGCTTATGGCTACACCTTC.

This clone showed up just a few times. V gene TRBV23-1 combines with J gene TRBJ2-6; 7 bases map to TRBD1. TRBV23-1 is assigned to the ORF class and has an uncertain function. The CDR3 sequence is 16 residues long. V gave up 4 bases and J gave up 5 bases; unmatched junction bases: 8. The CDR3 nucleotides are TGCGCCAGCAGTCGATCACAGGGGATTTGGGCCAACGTCCTGACTTTC. This sequence encodes CASSRSQGIWANVLTF.

The chain has TRBV3-1 (or the pseudogene TRBV3-2) and TRBJ1-6; TRBD1 aligns across 12 bases. Germline V gene data show CDR1 as LGHDT and CDR2 as YNNKEL (reference sequence). The CDR3 totals 17 residues. The junction had 9 bases not matched to a gene; V was cut back by 3 bases and J by 9 bases. This CDR3 is CASSHRGQGASGSPLHF. The DNA of the CDR3 is TGTGCCAGCAGCCATAGGGGACAGGGGGCAAGTGGTTCACCCCTCCACTTT.

The CDR3 sequence is CASSPRDTQYF. CDR3 in DNA: TGTGCCAGCAGCCCTAGAGATACGCAGTATTTT. J is TRBJ2-3 and V is TRBV12-3 or TRBV12-4, with D unresolved. V lost 6 bases and J 5 bases, leaving 6 bases between the germline ends. The CDR3 is 11 amino acids.

V is TRBV4-1 and J is TRBJ2-7; 7 bases line up with TRBD2. V shed 0 bases and J 3 bases; nucleotides not matched to a gene: 11. Germline V gene lookup returns CDR1 MGHRA and CDR2 YSYEKL. There are 17 residues in the CDR3. CDR3: CASSQDRASGDYYEQYF. CDR3 nucleotides: TGCGCCAGCAGCCAAGATCGGGCTAGCGGTGACTACTACGAGCAGTACTTC.

The chain combines TRBV7-3 with TRBJ2-3; D unresolved. There are 16 residues in the CDR3. Germline V gene data show CDR1 as SGHTA and CDR2 as FQGTGA. V was trimmed by 1 base and J by 5 bases, leaving 16 bases between them. CDR3 nucleotides: TGTGCCAGCAGCTTAAACCCCATTATGACTGGAGATACGCAGTATTTT. The encoded protein is CASSLNPIMTGDTQYF.

This chain links TRBV25-1 with TRBJ2-3; 9 bases agree with TRBD1. The ends lost 11 bases at V and 4 bases at J; junction bases unmatched: 13. CDR1 and CDR2 (germline): MGHDK, SYGVNS. This CDR3 is 15 amino acids long. The CDR3 sequence is CAFGGTGTDADTQYF. DNA for the CDR3: TGTGCCTTTGGCGGGACAGGGACGGATGCAGATACGCAGTATTTT.

J is TRBJ1-2 and V is TRBV27; D possibly corresponds to TRBD1 (6 bases). CDR1 MNHEY and CDR2 SMNVEV come from the germline V gene (reference sequence). This CDR3 has 14 residues. Trimming removed 0 bases at V and 9 bases at J, with 14 bases between. In DNA form, the CDR3 reads TGTGCCAGCAGTTTATCGGGGACAATGTCGAGCTACACCTTC. Translated: CASSLSGTMSSYTF.

The genes are TRBV30 and TRBJ1-6; 7 nucleotides agree with TRBD1. The CDR3 has 13 residues. J lost 5 bases, V lost 7 bases, and 5 bases had no gene match. Germline assignment: CDR1 GTSNPN and CDR2 SVGIG (reference sequence). The CDR3 bases are TGTGCCTTAGGACAGGCAAATAATTCACCCCTCCACTTT. It translates to CALGQANNSPLHF. Full variable domain (outside the CDR3, taken from reference TRBV30 and TRBJ1-6): SQTIHQWPATLVQPVGSPLSLECTVEGTSNPNLYWYRQAAGRGLQLLFYSVGIGQISSEVPQNLSASRPQDRQFILSSKKLLLSDSGFYLCALGQANNSPLHFGNGTRLTVT.

This clone showed up just once. The chain carries TRBV6-4 and TRBJ2-7; maybe TRBD2 (6 bases). CDR3 size: 15 residues. Trimming left V 6 bases short and J 4 bases short, with 19 bases between. The germline gives CDR1 MRHNA, CDR2 SNTAGT. CDR3 loop: CASSAGIGKAYEQYF. DNA for the CDR3: TGTGCCAGCAGCGCGGGAATTGGGAAGGCTTACGAGCAGTACTTC.